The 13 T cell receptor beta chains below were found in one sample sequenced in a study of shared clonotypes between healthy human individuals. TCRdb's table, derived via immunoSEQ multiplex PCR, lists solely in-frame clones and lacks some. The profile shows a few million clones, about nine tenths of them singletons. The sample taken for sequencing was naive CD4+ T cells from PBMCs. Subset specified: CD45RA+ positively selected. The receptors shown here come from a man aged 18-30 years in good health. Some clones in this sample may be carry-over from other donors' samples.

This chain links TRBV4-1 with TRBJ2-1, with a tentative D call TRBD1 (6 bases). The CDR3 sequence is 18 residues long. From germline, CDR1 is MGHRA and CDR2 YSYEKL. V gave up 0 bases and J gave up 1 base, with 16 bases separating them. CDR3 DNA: TGCGCCAGCAGCCAAGATGAGCAGGGGCCCCCTTCCTACAATGAGCAGTTCTTC. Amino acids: CASSQDEQGPPSYNEQFF.

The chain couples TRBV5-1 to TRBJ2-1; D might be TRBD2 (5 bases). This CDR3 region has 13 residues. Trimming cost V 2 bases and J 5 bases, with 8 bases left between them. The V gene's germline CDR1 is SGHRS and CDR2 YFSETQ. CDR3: CASSLKLDNEQFF. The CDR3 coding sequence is TGCGCCAGCAGCTTAAAACTAGACAATGAGCAGTTCTTC.

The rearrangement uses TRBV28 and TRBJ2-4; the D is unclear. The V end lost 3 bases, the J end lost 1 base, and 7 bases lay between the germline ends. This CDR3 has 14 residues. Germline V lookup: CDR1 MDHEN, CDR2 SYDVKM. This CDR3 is CASSLVEAKNIQYF. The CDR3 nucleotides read TGTGCCAGCAGTTTGGTTGAGGCCAAAAACATTCAGTACTTC.

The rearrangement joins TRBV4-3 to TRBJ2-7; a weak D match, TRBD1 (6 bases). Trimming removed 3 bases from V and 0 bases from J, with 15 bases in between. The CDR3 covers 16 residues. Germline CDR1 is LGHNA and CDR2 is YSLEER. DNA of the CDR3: TGCGCCAGCAGCCAGTCCCACCGGGACATCTCCTACGAGCAGTACTTC. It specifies CASSQSHRDISYEQYF.

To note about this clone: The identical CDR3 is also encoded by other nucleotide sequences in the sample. The CDR3 coding sequence is TGCGCCAGCAGCCCGACAGGAAATACCGAAGCTTTCTTT. Its protein is CASSPTGNTEAFF. This chain joins TRBV5-1 and TRBJ1-1, with TRBD1 as a possible D gene (6 bases). Germline assignment: CDR1 SGHRS and CDR2 YFSETQ. The CDR3 extends over 13 amino acids. The V and J ends lost 4 bases and 8 bases respectively, with 15 bases between them.

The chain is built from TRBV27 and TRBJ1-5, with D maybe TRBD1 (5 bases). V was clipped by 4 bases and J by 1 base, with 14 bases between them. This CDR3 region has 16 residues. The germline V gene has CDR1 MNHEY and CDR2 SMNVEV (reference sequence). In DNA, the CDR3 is TGTGCCAGCAGTTCAGGTCTTCGGGGGAGCAATCAGCCCCAGCATTTT. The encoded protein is CASSSGLRGSNQPQHF.

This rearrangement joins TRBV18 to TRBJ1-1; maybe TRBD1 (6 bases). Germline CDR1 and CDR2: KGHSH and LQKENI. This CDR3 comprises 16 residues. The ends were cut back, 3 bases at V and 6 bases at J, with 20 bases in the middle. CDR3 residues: CASSPQTGRTAPEAFF. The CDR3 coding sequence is TGTGCCAGCTCACCCCAAACCGGGCGGACAGCACCTGAAGCTTTCTTT.

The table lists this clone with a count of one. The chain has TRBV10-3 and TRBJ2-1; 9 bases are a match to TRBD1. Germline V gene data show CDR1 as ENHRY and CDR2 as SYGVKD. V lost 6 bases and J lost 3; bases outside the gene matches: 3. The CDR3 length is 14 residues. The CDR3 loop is CAISPTGGYNEQFF. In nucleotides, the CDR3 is TGTGCCATCAGCCCGACAGGGGGCTACAATGAGCAGTTCTTC.

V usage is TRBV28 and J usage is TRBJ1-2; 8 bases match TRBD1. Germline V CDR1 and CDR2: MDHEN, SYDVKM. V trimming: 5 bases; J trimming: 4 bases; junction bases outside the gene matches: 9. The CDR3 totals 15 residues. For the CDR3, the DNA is TGTGCCAGCAGTCCGCAGGGGGCGGGTGTCTATGGCTACACCTTC. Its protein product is CASSPQGAGVYGYTF.

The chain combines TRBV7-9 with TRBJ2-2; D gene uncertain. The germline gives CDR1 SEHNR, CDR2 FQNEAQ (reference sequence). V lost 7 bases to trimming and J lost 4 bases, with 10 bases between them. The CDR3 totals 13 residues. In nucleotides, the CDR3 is TGTGCCAGCATCGTGGGTGGCACCGGGGAGCTGTTTTTT. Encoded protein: CASIVGGTGELFF.

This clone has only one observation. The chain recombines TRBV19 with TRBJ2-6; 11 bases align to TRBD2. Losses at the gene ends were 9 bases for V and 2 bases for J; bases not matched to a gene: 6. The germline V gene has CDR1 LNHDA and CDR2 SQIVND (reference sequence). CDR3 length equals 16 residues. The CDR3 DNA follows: TGTGCCAGCGGGCCACTAGCGGGAGCTGGGGCCAACGTCCTGACTTTC. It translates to CASGPLAGAGANVLTF.

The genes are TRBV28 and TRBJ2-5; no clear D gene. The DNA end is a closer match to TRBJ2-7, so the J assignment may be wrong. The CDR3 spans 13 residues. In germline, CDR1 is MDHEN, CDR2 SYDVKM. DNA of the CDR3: TGTGCCAGCAGCGGTGCCCCCTCCTACGAGCAGTACTTC. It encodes CASSGAPSYEQYF.

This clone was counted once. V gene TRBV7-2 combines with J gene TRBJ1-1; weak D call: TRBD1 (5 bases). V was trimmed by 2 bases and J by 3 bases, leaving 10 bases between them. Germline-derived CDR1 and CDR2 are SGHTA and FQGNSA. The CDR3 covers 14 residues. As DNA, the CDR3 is TGTGCCAGCAGCTTATTCAGGGATGACACTGAAGCTTTCTTT. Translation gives CASSLFRDDTEAFF.